This T cell receptor beta chain originates from a study of response to subunit inactivated influenza vaccine. In TCRdb, the RT-PCR reads were re-called with MiXCR into one record per CDR3 protein. This sample yields more than 500,000 distinct CDR3 sequences, of which 11% are seen a single time; about 10% belongs to the top ten. Study-level findings and limits: Seasonal influenza vaccination, on each occasion, was suggested by the authors to recruit few new T cells.

Germline V gives CDR1 MDHEN, CDR2 SYDVKM. The CDR3 consists of 13 residues. The V segment lost 8 bases and the J segment 3 bases; nucleotides outside the gene matches: 7. This clonotype has more than one count but fewer than ten. Antigen specificity is unknown. This same sample was also part of a study on T cells expressing NK-cell markers. That work contributes: Generation of TCR beta cDNA was performed by 5'RACE template switching incorporating UMIs. According to the study, TCR beta repertoires originated from sorted CD3+CD56+NKG2C+, CD3+CD56+NKG2C- and CD3+CD56-NKG2C+ T cells. Sequencing covered eight donors, seven HCMV-seropositive and one seronegative. Also leading the CD3+CD56-NKG2C+ fraction in a handful of donors were these clonotypes.

The TCR comes from a man in his fifties or sixties who received an inactivated influenza vaccine. The genes are TRBV28 and TRBJ2-7; 7 bases fit TRBD1. This sample comprised PBMCs from blood, obtained on the day of vaccination. The CDR3 coding sequence is TGTGCCAGCGGCCTGGGACAGCGCTACGAGCAGTACTTC. Translating gives CASGLGQRYEQYF.